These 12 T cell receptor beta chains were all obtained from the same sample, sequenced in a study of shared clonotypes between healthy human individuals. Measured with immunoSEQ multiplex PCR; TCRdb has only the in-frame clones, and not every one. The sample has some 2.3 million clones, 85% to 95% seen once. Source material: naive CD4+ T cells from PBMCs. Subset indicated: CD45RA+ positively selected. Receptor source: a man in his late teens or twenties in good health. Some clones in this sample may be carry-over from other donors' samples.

CDR3 loop: CASSYGVEAFF. The DNA for the CDR3 is TGTGCCAGCAGTTATGGGGTCGAAGCTTTCTTT. The rearrangement uses TRBV6-6 and TRBJ1-1; D gene uncertain. There are 11 residues in the CDR3. V was cut by 3 bases and J by 8 bases, with 7 bases left in between. Looked up from germline, CDR1 is MNHNY and CDR2 is SVGAGI (reference sequence).

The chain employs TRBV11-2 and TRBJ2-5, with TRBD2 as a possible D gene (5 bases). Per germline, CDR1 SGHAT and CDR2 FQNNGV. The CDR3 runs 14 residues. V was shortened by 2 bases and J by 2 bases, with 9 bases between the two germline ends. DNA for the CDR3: TGTGCCAGCAGCTTATTCGGGATACAAGAGACCCAGTACTTC. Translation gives CASSLFGIQETQYF.

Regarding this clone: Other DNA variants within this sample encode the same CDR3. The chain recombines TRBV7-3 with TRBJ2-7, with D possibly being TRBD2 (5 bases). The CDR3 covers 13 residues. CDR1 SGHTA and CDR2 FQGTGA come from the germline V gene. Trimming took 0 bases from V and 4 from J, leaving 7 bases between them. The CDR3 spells CASSLTRDYEQYF. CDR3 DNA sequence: TGTGCCAGCAGCTTAACCCGGGATTACGAGCAGTACTTC.

This CDR3 reads CASSIQALSGNTIYF. The CDR3 DNA sequence: TGTGCCAGTAGTATCCAGGCTCTCTCTGGAAACACCATATATTTT. J is TRBJ1-3 and V is TRBV19; no clear D. Germline CDR1 reads LNHDA; CDR2 reads SQIVND (reference sequence). V was trimmed by 3 bases and J by 0 bases, leaving 9 bases between them. The CDR3 consists of 15 residues.

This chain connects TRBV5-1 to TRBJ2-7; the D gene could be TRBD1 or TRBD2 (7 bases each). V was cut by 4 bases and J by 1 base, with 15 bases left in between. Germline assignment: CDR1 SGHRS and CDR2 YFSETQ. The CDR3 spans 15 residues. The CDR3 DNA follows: TGCGCCAGCAGCCTGGGAGGGGGCGCTTCCTACGAGCAGTACTTC. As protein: CASSLGGGASYEQYF.

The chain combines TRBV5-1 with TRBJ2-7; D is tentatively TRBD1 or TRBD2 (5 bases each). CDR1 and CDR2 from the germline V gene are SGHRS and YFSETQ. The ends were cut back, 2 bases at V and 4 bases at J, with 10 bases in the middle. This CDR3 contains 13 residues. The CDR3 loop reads CASSFSGLYEQYF. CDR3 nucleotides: TGCGCCAGCAGCTTCTCGGGGCTGTACGAGCAGTACTTC.

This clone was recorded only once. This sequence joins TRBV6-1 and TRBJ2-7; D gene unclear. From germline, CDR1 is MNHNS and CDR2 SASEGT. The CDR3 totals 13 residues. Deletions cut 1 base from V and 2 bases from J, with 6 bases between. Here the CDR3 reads CASSEGTPYEQYF. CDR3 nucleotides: TGTGCCAGCAGTGAAGGGACCCCCTACGAGCAGTACTTC.

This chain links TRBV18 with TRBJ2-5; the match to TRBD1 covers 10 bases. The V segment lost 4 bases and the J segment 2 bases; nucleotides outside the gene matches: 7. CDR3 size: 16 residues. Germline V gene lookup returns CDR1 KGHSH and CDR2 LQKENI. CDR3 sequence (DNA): TGTGCCAGCTCACGGGCGACAGGGGGCCAACAAGAGACCCAGTACTTC. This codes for CASSRATGGQQETQYF.

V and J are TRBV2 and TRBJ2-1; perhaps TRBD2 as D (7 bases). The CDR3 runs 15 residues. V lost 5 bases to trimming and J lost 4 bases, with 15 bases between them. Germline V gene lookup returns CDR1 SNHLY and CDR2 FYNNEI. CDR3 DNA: TGTGCCAGCAGTAGAGCGGGACACCAGTACAATGAGCAGTTCTTC. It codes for CASSRAGHQYNEQFF.

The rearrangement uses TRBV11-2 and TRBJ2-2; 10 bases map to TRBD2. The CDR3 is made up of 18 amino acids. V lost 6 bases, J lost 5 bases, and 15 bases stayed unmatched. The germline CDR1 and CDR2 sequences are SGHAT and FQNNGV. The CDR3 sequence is CASRGLTSGAKGTGELFF. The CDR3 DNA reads TGTGCCAGCAGGGGGCTAACTAGCGGGGCGAAGGGTACCGGGGAGCTGTTTTTT.

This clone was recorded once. CDR3 DNA sequence: TGTGCCAGTAGTGCCCCCGGGAATACCTACGAGCAGTACTTC. Its protein is CASSAPGNTYEQYF. The V gene is TRBV19, the J gene TRBJ2-7; weak D call: TRBD2 (5 bases). Trimming removed 5 bases at V and 2 bases at J, with 13 bases between. Germline CDR1 reads LNHDA; CDR2 reads SQIVND (reference sequence). The CDR3 has 14 residues.

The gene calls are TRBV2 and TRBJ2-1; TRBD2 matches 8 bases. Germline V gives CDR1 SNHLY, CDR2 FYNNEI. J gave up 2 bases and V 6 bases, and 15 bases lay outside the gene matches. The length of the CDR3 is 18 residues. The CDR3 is CASRGVAGNGETYNEQFF. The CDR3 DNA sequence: TGTGCCAGCAGGGGGGTAGCGGGAAATGGGGAAACCTACAATGAGCAGTTCTTC.